These T cell receptor beta chains were read from a single sample in a study of CD8 T cells in ankylosing spondylitis. TCRdb reprocessed the 5' RACE reads with MiXCR, giving one entry per CDR3 protein. This table holds about 460,000 distinct CDR3 sequences, under 5.5% found once. The specimen was blood, either unsorted or a sorted T cell fraction (not recorded which). The receptors were gathered from a male donor with ankylosing spondylitis. The CDR3 runs from the conserved cysteine through the conserved F or W. The order of the fields is V gene, D gene, J gene, clone size, CDR3 protein, CDR3 DNA. D genes are given only for firm matches. The listing skips clone size in some rows; elsewhere it reads once, few, many or a size class.

TRBV7-8	-	TRBJ2-2	many	CASSLGAGISGELFF	TGTGCCAGCAGCTTAGGGGCAGGGATATCCGGGGAGCTGTTTTTT
TRBV7-2	TRBD1	TRBJ1-2	many	CASSYRGQRGYTF	TGTGCCAGCAGCTACAGGGGGCAACGGGGCTACACCTTC
TRBV7-2	-	TRBJ1-5	many	CASSLKASGSGQPQHF	TGTGCCAGCAGCCTCAAGGCGTCGGGTAGCGGTCAGCCCCAGCATTTT
TRBV20-1	-	TRBJ1-2	many	CSASVNFVYTF	TGCAGTGCTTCGGTCAACTTCGTCTACACCTTC
TRBV7-2	TRBD1	TRBJ1-1	-	CASSPAQGARNTEAFF	TGTGCCAGCAGCCCCGCACAGGGGGCTAGGAACACTGAAGCTTTCTTT
TRBV12-3/TRBV12-4	-	TRBJ2-5	many	CASGQVEETQYF	TGTGCCAGCGGCCAGGTGGAAGAGACCCAGTACTTC
TRBV9	-	TRBJ2-2	many	CASSEGGAVNTGELFF	TGTGCCAGCAGCGAGGGAGGAGCGGTGAACACCGGGGAGCTGTTTTTT
TRBV20-1	-	TRBJ2-2	-	CSASQGLDGELFF	TGCAGTGCTAGTCAGGGTTTGGACGGGGAGCTGTTTTTT
TRBV9	-	TRBJ1-1	many	CASSARGTFMNTEAFF	TGTGCCAGCAGCGCGCGCGGGACCTTCATGAACACTGAAGCTTTCTTT
TRBV20-1	-	TRBJ2-1	few	CSARDLSGWYNEQFF	TGCAGTGCTAGAGATCTTAGTGGCTGGTACAATGAGCAGTTCTTC
TRBV29-1	-	TRBJ2-7	many	CSTAGGGYEQYF	TGCAGCACCGCAGGGGGAGGTTACGAGCAGTACTTC
TRBV20-1	-	TRBJ2-1	many	CSAQYNEQFF	TGCAGTGCTCAATACAATGAGCAGTTCTTC
TRBV7-3	-	TRBJ2-1	many	CASSLIPEYNEQFF	TGTGCCAGCAGCTTAATTCCGGAATACAATGAGCAGTTCTTC
TRBV28	-	TRBJ2-7	few	CASSYRVRYEQYF	TGTGCCAGCAGTTACAGGGTCCGCTACGAGCAGTACTTC
TRBV20-1	-	TRBJ2-5	many	CSARPLRGSRQETQYF	TGCAGTGCTAGGCCCCTTAGGGGCAGTAGGCAAGAGACCCAGTACTTC
TRBV7-8	-	TRBJ2-1	many	CASSIRGQRGHEQFF	TGTGCCAGCAGCATCCGGGGGCAAAGAGGGCATGAGCAGTTCTTC
TRBV28	-	TRBJ1-1	many	CASSFLAGRNTEAFF	TGTGCCAGCAGTTTCCTGGCGGGGCGGAACACTGAAGCTTTCTTT
TRBV2	TRBD2	TRBJ2-3	many	CASSDKREELSTDTQYF	TGTGCCAGCAGTGATAAGCGGGAGGAGTTAAGCACAGATACGCAGTATTTT
TRBV6-5	-	TRBJ1-5	many	CASSYGPRAQPQHF	TGTGCCAGCAGTTACGGGCCGAGGGCTCAGCCCCAGCATTTT
TRBV29-1	-	TRBJ1-1	many	CSVLPTGRTEAFF	TGCAGCGTCCTCCCGACAGGTAGGACTGAAGCTTTCTTT
TRBV7-2	-	TRBJ2-5	many	CASTQGGKETQYF	TGTGCCAGCACCCAGGGGGGAAAAGAGACCCAGTACTTC
TRBV4-2	TRBD1	TRBJ1-1	many	CASSLELQGDTEAFF	TGTGCCAGCAGCCTCGAACTTCAGGGGGATACTGAAGCTTTCTTT
TRBV20-1	TRBD2	TRBJ2-4	many	CSPRTSGGLGIQYF	TGCAGTCCTAGGACTAGCGGGGGGCTGGGGATTCAGTACTTC
TRBV11-2	TRBD2	TRBJ2-3	few	CASSPWERESPDTQYF	TGTGCCAGCAGCCCCTGGGAGCGGGAGTCCCCAGATACGCAGTATTTT
TRBV28	TRBD1	TRBJ2-6	-	CASSLLPMRDSVSGANVLTF	TGTGCCAGCAGTTTATTACCCATGAGGGACAGTGTCTCTGGGGCCAACGTCCTGACTTTC
TRBV20-1	-	TRBJ1-2	many	CSTGRARGYTF	TGCAGTACTGGGAGGGCGCGGGGCTACACCTTC
TRBV5-1	TRBD1	TRBJ2-1	many	CASSLYGTGMYEQFF	TGCGCCAGCAGCTTATATGGGACAGGGATGTATGAGCAGTTCTTC
TRBV15	TRBD1	TRBJ1-2	many	CATSRDQGARYGYTF	TGTGCCACCAGCAGAGATCAGGGGGCGCGCTATGGCTACACCTTC
TRBV10-3	-	TRBJ1-3	many	CAISEYTSSGNTIYF	TGTGCCATCAGTGAGTACACCAGCTCTGGAAACACCATATATTTT
TRBV7-6	-	TRBJ2-5	many	CASSPQDRSPRGTQYF	TGTGCCAGCAGCCCCCAGGACAGATCTCCTCGGGGGACCCAGTACTTC
TRBV25-1	TRBD1	TRBJ2-7	many	CASNQGVDSYEQYF	TGTGCCAGCAACCAGGGGGTGGATTCCTACGAGCAGTACTTC
TRBV5-1	-	TRBJ1-6	many	CASSLVGPPGSPLHF	TGCGCCAGCAGCTTGGTAGGTCCACCGGGATCACCCCTCCACTTT
TRBV5-1	TRBD1	TRBJ1-1	many	CASSKDRDPEAFF	TGCGCCAGCAGCAAAGACAGGGACCCTGAAGCTTTCTTT
TRBV11-2	-	TRBJ2-7	-	CASSGTSYEQYF	TGTGCCAGCAGCGGGACATCCTACGAGCAGTACTTC
TRBV28	-	TRBJ2-1	many	CASIGRGVRKLLSYNEQFF	TGTGCCAGCATCGGCAGGGGAGTTCGAAAATTATTATCCTACAATGAGCAGTTCTTC
TRBV5-6	TRBD2	TRBJ2-3	-	CASSQTSGRARDTQYF	TGTGCCAGCAGTCAAACTAGCGGGAGGGCCCGGGATACGCAGTATTTT
TRBV6-2/TRBV6-3	TRBD2	TRBJ2-1	-	CASSYPDSSGGHGHNEQFF	TGTGCCAGCAGTTATCCGGACTCTAGCGGGGGCCACGGACACAATGAGCAGTTCTTC
TRBV29-1	-	TRBJ2-1	many	CSVLTPKGQFF	TGCAGCGTTTTGACCCCAAAGGGGCAGTTCTTC
TRBV7-9	-	TRBJ2-2	many	CATIWGRKNTGELFF	TGTGCCACAATCTGGGGTAGAAAGAACACCGGGGAGCTGTTTTTT
TRBV5-4	-	TRBJ1-6	-	CAMGDEVRSPLHF	TGTGCCATGGGCGATGAAGTGAGGTCACCCCTCCACTTT
TRBV5-1	TRBD1	TRBJ2-1	many	CASTFDRAYNEQFF	TGCGCCAGCACCTTCGACAGGGCATACAATGAGCAGTTCTTC
TRBV20-1	-	TRBJ2-3	few	CSARRLSLSTDTQYF	TGCAGTGCTAGGAGACTATCTCTTAGCACAGATACGCAGTATTTT
TRBV29-1	-	TRBJ2-5	many	CSAEGQQETQYF	TGCAGCGCCGAGGGGCAGCAAGAGACCCAGTACTTC
TRBV5-1	-	TRBJ2-5	many	CASSLFQTSGETQYF	TGCGCCAGCAGCTTGTTCCAGACGAGCGGAGAGACCCAGTACTTC
TRBV2	-	TRBJ1-2	few	CASSELGGTLRGYGYTF	TGTGCCAGCAGTGAATTGGGCGGGACCCTACGTGGCTATGGCTACACCTTC
TRBV5-1	-	TRBJ2-3	many	CASSFNGGPTDTQYF	TGCGCCAGCAGCTTCAACGGGGGGCCCACAGATACGCAGTATTTT
TRBV20-1	-	TRBJ2-3	many	CSASGGLVRDTQYF	TGCAGTGCTAGTGGTGGCCTAGTACGGGATACGCAGTATTTT
TRBV20-1	-	TRBJ1-3	many	CSARDFSGNTIYF	TGCAGTGCTAGAGACTTCTCTGGAAACACCATATATTTT
TRBV4-3	-	TRBJ1-5	-	CASSQERGKQPQHF	TGCGCCAGCAGCCAAGAAAGGGGGAAACAGCCCCAGCATTTT
TRBV12-3/TRBV12-4	-	TRBJ1-4	many	CASSRSTNEKLFF	TGTGCCAGCAGTCGGTCCACTAATGAAAAACTGTTTTTT
TRBV18	TRBD1	TRBJ2-5	-	CASSPLRDRPETQYF	TGTGCCAGCTCACCACTCAGGGACAGACCAGAGACCCAGTACTTC
TRBV5-1	TRBD2	TRBJ2-5	many	CASSLDPLISGRKETQYF	TGCGCCAGCAGCTTGGACCCCCTAATTAGCGGGAGGAAAGAGACCCAGTACTTC
TRBV6-1	TRBD2	TRBJ2-2	many	CASRSSGTGELFF	TGTGCCAGCAGGTCTAGCGGTACCGGGGAGCTGTTTTTT
TRBV12-3/TRBV12-4	TRBD1	TRBJ2-7	many	CASSFGTGHEQYF	TGTGCCAGCAGTTTTGGGACAGGCCACGAGCAGTACTTC